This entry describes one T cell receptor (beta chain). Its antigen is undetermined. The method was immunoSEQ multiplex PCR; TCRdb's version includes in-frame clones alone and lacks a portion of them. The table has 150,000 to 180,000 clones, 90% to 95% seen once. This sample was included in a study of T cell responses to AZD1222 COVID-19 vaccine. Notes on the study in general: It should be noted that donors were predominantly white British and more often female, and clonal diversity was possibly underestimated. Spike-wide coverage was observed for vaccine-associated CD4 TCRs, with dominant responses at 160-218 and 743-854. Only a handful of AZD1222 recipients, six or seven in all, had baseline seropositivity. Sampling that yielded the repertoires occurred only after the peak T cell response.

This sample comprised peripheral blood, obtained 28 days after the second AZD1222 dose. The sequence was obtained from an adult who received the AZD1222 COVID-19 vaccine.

The CDR3 loop is CASSVTESSYNEQFF. The CDR3 DNA sequence: TGTGCCAGCAGCGTGACAGAGAGCTCCTACAATGAGCAGTTCTTC. The chain couples TRBV9 to TRBJ2-1; a possible D gene is TRBD1 (5 bases). Trimming removed 2 bases from V and 0 bases from J, with 9 bases in between. The CDR3 runs 15 residues. Germline lookup yields CDR1 SGDLS and CDR2 YYNGEE. The full variable domain, with the rest looked up from reference TRBV9 and TRBJ2-1, is DSGVTQTPKHLITATGQRVTLRCSPRSGDLSVYWYQQSLDQGLQFLIQYYNGEERAKGNILERFSAQQFPDLHSELNLSSLELGDSALYFCASSVTESSYNEQFFGPGTRLTVL.